These 21 T cell receptor beta chains were sequenced from one sample in a study of CXCR3-negative and CXCR3-positive naive CD8 T cells. cDNA libraries for TRB were generated by 5' RACE incorporating UMI labels. TCRdb reworked the 5' RACE reads into one entry per CDR3 protein, no DNA. This sample's clone table lists 65,000 to 95,000 distinct CDR3 sequences. Sequencing was carried out using naive CXCR3- CD8+ T cells from blood. Sample subset: CD45RO-CCR7+CD27+CD95- naive CD8+ T cells lacking CXCR3 (TNR3-). These receptors originate from a human donor in good health. Some clones in this sample may be carry-over from other donors' samples.

The genes are TRBV7-8 and TRBJ2-7; lacking DNA, the TRBD2 call made by TCRdb goes unchecked. In germline, CDR1 is SGHVS, CDR2 FQNEAQ. CDR3 size: 18 residues. The CDR3: CASSLIRLAGEPGYEQYF.

V and J are TRBV6-1 and TRBJ1-1. The CDR3 contains 13 residues. Germline values: CDR1 MNHNS, CDR2 SASEGT. CDR3 sequence: CASSEAENTEAFF.

V gene TRBV10-3 combines with J gene TRBJ2-3; the TRBD2 assignment by TCRdb is unverifiable without DNA. The germline gives CDR1 ENHRY, CDR2 SYGVKD. This CDR3 comprises 14 residues. The CDR3 is CAILSGDITDTQYF.

V is TRBV3-1 and J is TRBJ2-5. This CDR3 has 13 amino acids. Per the germline V gene, CDR1 is LGHDT and CDR2 is YNNKEL (reference sequence). The CDR3 loop reads CASRQVFQETQYF.

This CDR3 is CASSFPSGRAGFEQFF. The chain uses TRBV28 and TRBJ2-1; the TRBD2 assignment by TCRdb is unverifiable without DNA. CDR1 and CDR2 from the germline V gene are MDHEN and SYDVKM. The CDR3 loop spans 16 amino acids.

CDR3 amino acids: CASRDRVTAQETQYF. The chain employs TRBV5-4 and TRBJ2-5; TCRdb designates TRBD1, a call that cannot be tested without DNA. This CDR3 region has 15 residues. In germline, CDR1 is SGHNT, CDR2 YYREEE (reference sequence).

This chain joins TRBV6-4 and TRBJ1-5; TCRdb names TRBD1, which stays unverified in the absence of DNA. This CDR3 has 14 residues. CDR1 MRHNA and CDR2 SNTAGT come from the germline V gene. CDR3 protein: CASSDGGGNQPQHF.

The chain combines TRBV21-1 with TRBJ1-5. TRBV21-1 is assigned pseudogene status. This CDR3 is 13 amino acids long. The CDR3 protein is CASNQGGNQPQHF.

J is TRBJ2-3 and V is TRBV7-9. Germline values: CDR1 SEHNR, CDR2 FQNEAQ (reference sequence). This CDR3 is 15 amino acids long. This chain's CDR3 is CASSSKVPSTDTQYF.

V usage is TRBV2 and J usage is TRBJ2-5. Per germline, CDR1 SNHLY and CDR2 FYNNEI. This CDR3 spans 17 amino acids. CDR3: CASSEAPQVSYQETQYF.

The rearrangement links TRBV7-3 to TRBJ2-7; the D gene TCRdb calls, TRBD1, cannot be checked with no DNA. CDR1 and CDR2 (germline): SGHTA, FQGTGA. CDR3 length: 14 amino acids. This CDR3 reads CASSSDQGSYEQYF.

The chain combines TRBV4-1 with TRBJ2-7; TCRdb lists TRBD2, though no DNA is available to test this call. Germline V CDR1 and CDR2: MGHRA, YSYEKL. This CDR3 comprises 14 residues. This CDR3 is CASSHRLALYEQYF.

The rearrangement links TRBV7-3 to TRBJ2-1; the D call of TRBD1 rests on TCRdb alone, since no DNA is present to check it. The CDR3 loop spans 16 amino acids. From germline, CDR1 is SGHTA and CDR2 FQGTGA. CDR3 region: CASSPFLGASYNEQFF.

V is TRBV20-1 and J is TRBJ2-1; TCRdb's assignment of TRBD2 cannot be checked, as there is no DNA. CDR1 is DFQATT and CDR2 is SNEGSKA in the germline V gene (reference sequence). The length of the CDR3 is 13 residues. The CDR3 loop reads CSAPGTIANEQFF.

This sequence joins TRBV6-6 and TRBJ2-7; absent DNA, TCRdb's TRBD1 call cannot be checked. The CDR3 covers 12 residues. Germline loops: CDR1 MNHNY, CDR2 SVGAGI (reference sequence). CDR3 residues: CASSYGDREQYF.

The V and J genes are TRBV15 and TRBJ2-7; the TCRdb D gene call, TRBD2, has no DNA to confirm it. Germline-derived CDR1 and CDR2 are LNHNV and YYDKDF (reference sequence). There are 14 residues in the CDR3. CDR3 sequence reads: CATSRDGEGDEQYF.

CDR3 sequence reads: CASSLPGLDDNEQFF. The chain is built from TRBV18 and TRBJ2-1. Looked up from germline, CDR1 is KGHSH and CDR2 is LQKENI. The CDR3 extends over 15 amino acids. Variable domain in full (rest from reference TRBV18 and TRBJ2-1): NAGVMQNPRHLVRRRGQEARLRCSPMKGHSHVYWYRQLPEEGLKFMVYLQKENIIDESGMPKERFSAEFPKEGPSILRIQQVVRGDSAAYFCASSLPGLDDNEQFFGPGTRLTVL.

The rearrangement joins TRBV15 to TRBJ2-7; TCRdb gives TRBD2 as the D gene, but with no DNA this cannot be confirmed. CDR3 length: 15 amino acids. Looked up from germline, CDR1 is LNHNV and CDR2 is YYDKDF (reference sequence). This chain's CDR3 is CATSSRGLADYEQYF.

This CDR3 is CASSPGGVNTEAFF. The gene calls are TRBV5-1 and TRBJ1-1; TCRdb reports TRBD1, a call that lacks DNA to check it against. The CDR3 has 14 amino acids. Germline V gene data show CDR1 as SGHRS and CDR2 as YFSETQ.

The rearrangement links TRBV6-2 or TRBV6-3 to TRBJ2-3; the D call from TCRdb, TRBD1, cannot be confirmed without DNA. This CDR3 region has 15 residues. Germline assignment: CDR1 MNHEY and CDR2 SVGEGT. CDR3: CASSYQDTSTDTQYF.

The chain is built from TRBV29-1 and TRBJ2-7. The CDR3 runs to 12 residues. Per the germline V gene, CDR1 is SQVTM and CDR2 is ANQGSEA. The CDR3 sequence: CSVEDELGEQYF.